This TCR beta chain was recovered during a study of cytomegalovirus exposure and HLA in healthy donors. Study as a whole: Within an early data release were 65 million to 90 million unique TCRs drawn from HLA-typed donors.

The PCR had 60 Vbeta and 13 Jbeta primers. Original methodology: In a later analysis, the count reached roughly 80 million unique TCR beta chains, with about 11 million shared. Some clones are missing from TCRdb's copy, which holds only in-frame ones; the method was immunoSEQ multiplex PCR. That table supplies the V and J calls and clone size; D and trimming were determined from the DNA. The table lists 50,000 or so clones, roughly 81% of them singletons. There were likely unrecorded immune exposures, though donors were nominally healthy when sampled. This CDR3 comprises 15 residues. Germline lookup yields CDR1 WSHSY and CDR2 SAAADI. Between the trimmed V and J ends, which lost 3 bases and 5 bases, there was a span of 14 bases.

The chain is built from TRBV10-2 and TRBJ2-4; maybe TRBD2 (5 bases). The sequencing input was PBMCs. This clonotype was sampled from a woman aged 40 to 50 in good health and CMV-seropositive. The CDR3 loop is CASSDKGAGQNIQYF. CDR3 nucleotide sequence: TGCGCCAGCAGTGACAAGGGAGCCGGCCAAAACATTCAGTACTTC.